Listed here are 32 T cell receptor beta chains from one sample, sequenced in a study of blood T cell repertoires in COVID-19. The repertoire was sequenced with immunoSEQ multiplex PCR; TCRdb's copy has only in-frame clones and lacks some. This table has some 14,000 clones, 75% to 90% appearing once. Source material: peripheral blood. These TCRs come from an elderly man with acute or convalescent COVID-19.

CDR3 amino acids: CASSQANRGGGRTDTQYF. The DNA for the CDR3 is TGTGCCAGCAGCCAAGCCAACCGAGGGGGAGGGCGCACAGATACGCAGTATTTT. V is TRBV3-1 (or the pseudogene TRBV3-2) and J is TRBJ2-3; D might be TRBD2 (7 bases). CDR1 LGHDT and CDR2 YNNKEL come from the germline V gene (reference sequence). The CDR3 has 18 residues. V was shortened by 1 base and J by 1 base, with 18 bases between the two germline ends.

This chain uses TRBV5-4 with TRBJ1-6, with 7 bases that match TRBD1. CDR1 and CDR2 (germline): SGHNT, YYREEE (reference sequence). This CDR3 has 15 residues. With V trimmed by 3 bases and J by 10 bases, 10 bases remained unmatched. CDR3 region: CASSSQRQGTSPLHF. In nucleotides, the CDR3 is TGTGCCAGCAGCTCCCAACGACAGGGAACATCACCCCTCCACTTT.

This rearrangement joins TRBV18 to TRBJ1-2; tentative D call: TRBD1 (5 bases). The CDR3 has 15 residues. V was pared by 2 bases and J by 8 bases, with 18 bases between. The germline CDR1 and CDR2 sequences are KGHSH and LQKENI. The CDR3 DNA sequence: TGTGCCAGCTCACCAAGTCCCAGGGCCTTCCGGGGCTACACCTTC. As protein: CASSPSPRAFRGYTF.

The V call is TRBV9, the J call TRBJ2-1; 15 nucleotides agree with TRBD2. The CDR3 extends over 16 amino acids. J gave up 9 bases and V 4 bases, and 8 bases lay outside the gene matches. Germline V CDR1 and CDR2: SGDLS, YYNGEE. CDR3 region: CASSILGTSGRSEQFF. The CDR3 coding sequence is TGTGCCAGCAGCATACTAGGGACTAGCGGGAGGAGTGAGCAGTTCTTC.

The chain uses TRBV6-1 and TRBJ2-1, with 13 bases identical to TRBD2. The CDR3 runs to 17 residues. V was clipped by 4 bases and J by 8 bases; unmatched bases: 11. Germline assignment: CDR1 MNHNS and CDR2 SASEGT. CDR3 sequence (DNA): TGTGCCAGCAGTGCCCATTCCGGGACTAGCGGGAAGGATGAGCAGTTCTTC. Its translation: CASSAHSGTSGKDEQFF.

The CDR3 spells CAGQGSSGNTIYF. The DNA for the CDR3 is TGTGCCGGACAGGGTTCCTCTGGAAACACCATATATTTT. This chain connects TRBV2 to TRBJ1-3, with 8 bases identical to TRBD1. This CDR3 has 13 amino acids. Germline V CDR1 and CDR2: SNHLY, FYNNEI. V shed 11 bases, J shed 0 bases, and the junction held 3 bases outside the gene matches.

The CDR3 protein is CASSLFDRVGETQYF. The CDR3 nucleotides are TGTGCCAGCAGCTTATTTGACAGGGTAGGGGAGACCCAGTACTTC. The V call is TRBV7-2, the J call TRBJ2-5; 7 bases fit TRBD1. After removal of 2 bases from V and 5 bases from J, the junction contained 8 bases not matched to a gene. CDR3 size: 15 residues. Germline-derived CDR1 and CDR2 are SGHTA and FQGNSA. The whole variable domain, remainder taken from reference TRBV7-2 and TRBJ2-5, is GAGVSQSPSNKVTEKGKDVELRCDPISGHTALYWYRQSLGQGLEFLIYFQGNSAPDKSGLPSDRFSAERTGGSVSTLTIQRTQQEDSAVYLCASSLFDRVGETQYFGPGTRLLVL.

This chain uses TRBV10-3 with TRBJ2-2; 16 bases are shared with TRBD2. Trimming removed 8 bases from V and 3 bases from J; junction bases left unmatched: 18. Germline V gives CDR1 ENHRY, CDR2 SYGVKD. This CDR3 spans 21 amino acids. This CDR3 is CAIGGVTGTSGRALDTGELFF. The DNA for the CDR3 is TGTGCCATCGGAGGGGTTACCGGGACTAGCGGGAGGGCCCTGGACACCGGGGAGCTGTTTTTT.

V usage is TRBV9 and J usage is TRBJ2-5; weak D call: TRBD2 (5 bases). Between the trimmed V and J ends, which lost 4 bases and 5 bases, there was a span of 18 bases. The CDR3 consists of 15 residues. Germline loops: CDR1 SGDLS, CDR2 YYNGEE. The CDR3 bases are TGTGCCAGCAGCCTCTACCGGGGAGATGGGGAGACCCAGTACTTC. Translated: CASSLYRGDGETQYF.

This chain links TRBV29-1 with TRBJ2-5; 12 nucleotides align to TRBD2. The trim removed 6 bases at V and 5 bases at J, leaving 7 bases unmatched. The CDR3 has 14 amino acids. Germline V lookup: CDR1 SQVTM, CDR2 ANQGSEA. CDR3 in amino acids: CSVGLAGPWETQYF. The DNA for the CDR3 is TGCAGCGTCGGACTAGCGGGACCCTGGGAGACCCAGTACTTC.

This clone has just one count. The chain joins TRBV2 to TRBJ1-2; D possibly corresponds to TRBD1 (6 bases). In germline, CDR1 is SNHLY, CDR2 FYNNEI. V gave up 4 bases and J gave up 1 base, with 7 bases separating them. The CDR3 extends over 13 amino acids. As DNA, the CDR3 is TGTGCCAGCAGTGCGGACAGTAACTATGGCTACACCTTC. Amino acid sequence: CASSADSNYGYTF.

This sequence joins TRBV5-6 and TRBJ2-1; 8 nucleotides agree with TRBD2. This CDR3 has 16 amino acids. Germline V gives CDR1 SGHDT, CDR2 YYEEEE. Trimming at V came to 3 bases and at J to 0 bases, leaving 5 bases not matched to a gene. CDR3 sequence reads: CASSYGGAGSYNEQFF. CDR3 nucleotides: TGTGCCAGCAGCTACGGGGGGGCGGGCTCCTACAATGAGCAGTTCTTC.

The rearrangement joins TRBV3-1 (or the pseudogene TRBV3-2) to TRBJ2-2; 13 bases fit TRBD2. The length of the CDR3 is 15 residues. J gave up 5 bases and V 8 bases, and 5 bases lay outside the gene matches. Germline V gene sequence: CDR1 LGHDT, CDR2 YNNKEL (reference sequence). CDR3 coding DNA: TGTGCCAGCCGACTAGCGGGGGGCGGAACCGGGGAGCTGTTTTTT. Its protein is CASRLAGGGTGELFF.

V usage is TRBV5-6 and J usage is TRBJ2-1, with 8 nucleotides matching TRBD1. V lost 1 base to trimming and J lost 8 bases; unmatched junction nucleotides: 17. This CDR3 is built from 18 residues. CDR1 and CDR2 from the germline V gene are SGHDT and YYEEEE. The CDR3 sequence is CASSLTTSGTGSRHEQFF. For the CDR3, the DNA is TGTGCCAGCAGCTTGACCACGTCCGGGACAGGCAGCCGCCATGAGCAGTTCTTC.

The CDR3 DNA sequence: TGTGCCAGCAGCGCGTATGGCTACACCTTC. It codes for CASSAYGYTF. This rearrangement joins TRBV21-1 to TRBJ1-2. TRBV21-1 is tagged as a pseudogene. The CDR3 covers 10 residues.

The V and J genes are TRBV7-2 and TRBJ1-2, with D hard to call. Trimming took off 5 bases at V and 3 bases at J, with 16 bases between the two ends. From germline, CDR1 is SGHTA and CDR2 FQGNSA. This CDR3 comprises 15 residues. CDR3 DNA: TGTGCCAGCAGCCCTCGTGGGCTTTATTACTATGGCTACACCTTC. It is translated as CASSPRGLYYYGYTF.

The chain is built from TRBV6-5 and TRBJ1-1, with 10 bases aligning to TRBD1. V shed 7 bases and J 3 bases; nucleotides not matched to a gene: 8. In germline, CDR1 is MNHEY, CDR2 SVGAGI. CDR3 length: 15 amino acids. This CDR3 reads CASISPGTGDTEAFF. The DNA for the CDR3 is TGTGCCAGCATCTCACCCGGGACAGGGGACACTGAAGCTTTCTTT.

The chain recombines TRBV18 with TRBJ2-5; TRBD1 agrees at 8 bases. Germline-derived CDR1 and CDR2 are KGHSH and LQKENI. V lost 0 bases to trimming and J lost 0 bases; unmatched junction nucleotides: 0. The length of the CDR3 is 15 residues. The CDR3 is CASSPPTGDQETQYF. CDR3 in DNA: TGTGCCAGCTCACCACCGACAGGGGACCAAGAGACCCAGTACTTC.

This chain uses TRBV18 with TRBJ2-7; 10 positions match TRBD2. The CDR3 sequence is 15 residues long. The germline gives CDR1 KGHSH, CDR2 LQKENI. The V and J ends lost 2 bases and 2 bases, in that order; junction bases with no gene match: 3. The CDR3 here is CASSPGSGRAYEQYF. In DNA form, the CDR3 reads TGTGCCAGCTCACCAGGGAGCGGGAGGGCCTACGAGCAGTACTTC.

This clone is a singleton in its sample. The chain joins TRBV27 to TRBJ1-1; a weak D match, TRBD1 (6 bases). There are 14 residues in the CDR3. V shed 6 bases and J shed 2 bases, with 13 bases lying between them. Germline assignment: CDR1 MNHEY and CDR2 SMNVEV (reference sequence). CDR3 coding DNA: TGTGCCAGCAGAGGGGAGGGGGTAAACACTGAAGCTTTCTTT. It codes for CASRGEGVNTEAFF.

The CDR3 spells CATSDATGAEETQYF. In DNA, the CDR3 is TGTGCCACCAGTGACGCGACAGGGGCTGAAGAGACCCAGTACTTC. The V gene is TRBV24-1, the J gene TRBJ2-5; TRBD1 aligns across 8 bases. The CDR3 covers 15 residues. The J segment lost 3 bases and the V segment lost 4 bases, leaving 6 bases of the junction unmatched. Per germline, CDR1 KGHDR and CDR2 SFDVKD.

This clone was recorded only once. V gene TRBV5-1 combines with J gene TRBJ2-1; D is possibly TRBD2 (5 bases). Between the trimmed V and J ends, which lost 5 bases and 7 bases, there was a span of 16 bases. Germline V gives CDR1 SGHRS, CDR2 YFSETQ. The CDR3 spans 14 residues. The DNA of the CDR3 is TGCGCCAGCAGGGGAACTAACCTAGCTAATGAGCAGTTCTTC. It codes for CASRGTNLANEQFF.

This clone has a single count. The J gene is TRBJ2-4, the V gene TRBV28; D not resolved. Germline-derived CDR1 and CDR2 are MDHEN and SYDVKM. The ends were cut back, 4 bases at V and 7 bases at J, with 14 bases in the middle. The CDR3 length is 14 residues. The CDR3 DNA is TGTGCCAGCAGTTCCCGAACAACGGGTAACATTCAGTACTTC. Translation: CASSSRTTGNIQYF.

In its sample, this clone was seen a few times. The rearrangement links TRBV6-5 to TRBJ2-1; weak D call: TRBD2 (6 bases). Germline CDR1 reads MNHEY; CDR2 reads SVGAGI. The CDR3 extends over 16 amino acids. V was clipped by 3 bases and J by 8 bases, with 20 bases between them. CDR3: CASSYGVGVGSDEQFF. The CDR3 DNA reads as TGTGCCAGCAGTTATGGGGTTGGAGTCGGGAGCGATGAGCAGTTCTTC.

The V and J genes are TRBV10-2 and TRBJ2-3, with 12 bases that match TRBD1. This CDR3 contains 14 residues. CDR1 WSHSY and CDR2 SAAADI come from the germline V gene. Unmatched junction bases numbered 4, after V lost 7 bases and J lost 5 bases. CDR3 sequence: CASTGTGGIDTQYF. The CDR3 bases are TGCGCCAGCACCGGGACAGGGGGCATAGATACGCAGTATTTT.

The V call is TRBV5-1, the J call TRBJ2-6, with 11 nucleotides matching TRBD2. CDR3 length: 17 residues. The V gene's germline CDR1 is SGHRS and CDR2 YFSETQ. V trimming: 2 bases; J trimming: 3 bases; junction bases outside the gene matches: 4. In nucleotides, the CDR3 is TGCGCCAGCAGCTTCACTAGCGGGAGTGTTGGGGCCAACGTCCTGACTTTC. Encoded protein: CASSFTSGSVGANVLTF.

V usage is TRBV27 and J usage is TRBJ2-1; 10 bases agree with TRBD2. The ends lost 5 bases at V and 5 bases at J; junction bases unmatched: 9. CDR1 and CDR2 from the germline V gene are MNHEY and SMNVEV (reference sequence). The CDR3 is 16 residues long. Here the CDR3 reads CASSPWKLAGDNEQFF. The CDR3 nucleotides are TGTGCCAGCAGTCCCTGGAAGCTAGCGGGAGACAATGAGCAGTTCTTC.

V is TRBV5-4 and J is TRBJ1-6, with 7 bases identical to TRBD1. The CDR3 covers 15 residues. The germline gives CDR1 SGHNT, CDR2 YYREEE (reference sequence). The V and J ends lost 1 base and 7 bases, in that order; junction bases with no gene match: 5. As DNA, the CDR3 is TGTGCCAGCAGCTTGAAAAGGGGGCAAAATTCACCCCTCCACTTT. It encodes CASSLKRGQNSPLHF.

CDR3 DNA sequence: TGTGCCAGCAGCCAAGATCGGGGGGCCTTTTACAATGAGCAGTTCTTC. Protein product: CASSQDRGAFYNEQFF. This chain links TRBV4-2 with TRBJ2-1, with D possibly being TRBD2 (7 bases). V lost 0 bases to trimming and J lost 4 bases, with 13 bases between them. The CDR3 is made up of 16 amino acids. The germline CDR1 and CDR2 sequences are LGHNA and YNFKEQ.

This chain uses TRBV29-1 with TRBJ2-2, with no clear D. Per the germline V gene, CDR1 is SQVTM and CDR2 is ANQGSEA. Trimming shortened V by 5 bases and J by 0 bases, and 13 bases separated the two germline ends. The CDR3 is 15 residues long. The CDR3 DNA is TGCAGCGTTCGCGGTGCACGAACGAACACCGGGGAGCTGTTTTTT. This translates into CSVRGARTNTGELFF.

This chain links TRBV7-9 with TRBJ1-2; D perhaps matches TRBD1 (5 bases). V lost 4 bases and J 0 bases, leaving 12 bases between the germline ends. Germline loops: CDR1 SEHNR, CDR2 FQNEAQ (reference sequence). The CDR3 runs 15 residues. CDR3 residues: CASSSSGGSNYGYTF. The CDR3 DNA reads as TGTGCCAGCAGCTCATCCGGGGGGTCTAACTATGGCTACACCTTC.

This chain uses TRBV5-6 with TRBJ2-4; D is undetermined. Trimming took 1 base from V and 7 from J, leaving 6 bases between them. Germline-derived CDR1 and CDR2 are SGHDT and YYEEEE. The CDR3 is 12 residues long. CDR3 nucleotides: TGTGCCAGCAGCTTGACAACGAACATTCAGTACTTC. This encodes CASSLTTNIQYF.